This T cell receptor (beta chain) originates from a study of naive and memory T cell subsets. Both TRBC1 and TRBC2 were covered by a beta constant-region primer of two equimolar oligonucleotides. MiXCR, applied by TCRdb to the UMI-ligation and nested PCR reads, yields one record per CDR3 protein. The sample records 75,000 to 85,000 distinct CDR3 sequences, about 12% being singletons. Findings of the study overall: Over 90% of naive TCR sequences appeared only once, unlike memory subsets.

The germline CDR1 and CDR2 sequences are SGHTA and FQGNSA. This CDR3 comprises 14 residues. V was cut by 5 bases and J by 1 base, with 11 bases left in between. This clonotype has ten or more counts. Its antigen is not known. The chain combines TRBV7-2 with TRBJ2-5, with D possibly being TRBD2 (6 bases). This receptor was taken from a human donor in good health. The sequenced sample consisted of central memory CD4+ T cells from blood. The CDR3 here is CASSSRDFQETQYF. The DNA of the CDR3 is TGTGCCAGCAGCAGCAGGGACTTCCAAGAGACCCAGTACTTC. Combining the CDR3 with reference TRBV7-2 and TRBJ2-5 gives the whole variable domain GAGVSQSPSNKVTEKGKDVELRCDPISGHTALYWYRQSLGQGLEFLIYFQGNSAPDKSGLPSDRFSAERTGGSVSTLTIQRTQQEDSAVYLCASSSRDFQETQYFGPGTRLLVL.